This T cell receptor (beta chain) was retrieved from a study of CD8 T cells in Susac syndrome. Healthy donors formed controls matched for age and sex. FACS was used to enrich TEMRA cells, whereas the CD8+ and CD4+ T cells were obtained by negative isolation. Random hexamers were used to reverse transcribe the RNA input (0.5 to 1 ug). Across 54 Vbeta and 13 Jbeta, TCR beta CDR3 was amplified with immunoSEQ multiplex PCR. Each CDR3 protein gets one entry after TCRdb re-called the immunoSEQ multiplex PCR reads with MiXCR. The sample lists about 150,000 distinct CDR3 sequences; 92% were seen once. Germline CDR1 is DFQATT and CDR2 is SNEGSKA (reference sequence). Trimming removed 0 bases from V and 7 bases from J, with 16 bases in between. The CDR3 has 15 residues.

This sequence was found in a human donor in good health. Sequenced input: CD4+ T cells from PBMCs. The genes are TRBV20-1 and TRBJ2-4; maybe TRBD2 (6 bases). The DNA for the CDR3 is TGCAGTGCTAGAGATATGGGGGGAAGAGGGAACATTCAGTACTTC. Its translation is CSARDMGGRGNIQYF.